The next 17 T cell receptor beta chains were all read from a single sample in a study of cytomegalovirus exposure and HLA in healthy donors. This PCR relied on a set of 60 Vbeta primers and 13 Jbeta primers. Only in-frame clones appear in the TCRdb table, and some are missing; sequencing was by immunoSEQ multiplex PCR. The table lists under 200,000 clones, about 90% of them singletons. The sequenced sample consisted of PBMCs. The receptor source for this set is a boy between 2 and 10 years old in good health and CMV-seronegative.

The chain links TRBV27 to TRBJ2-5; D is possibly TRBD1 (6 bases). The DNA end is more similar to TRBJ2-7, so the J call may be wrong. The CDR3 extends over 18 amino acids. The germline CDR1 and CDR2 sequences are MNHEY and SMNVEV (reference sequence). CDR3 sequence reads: CASSLSNNRQARTYEQYF. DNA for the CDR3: TGTGCCAGCAGTTTATCGAACAACCGACAGGCCCGTACCTACGAGCAGTACTTC.

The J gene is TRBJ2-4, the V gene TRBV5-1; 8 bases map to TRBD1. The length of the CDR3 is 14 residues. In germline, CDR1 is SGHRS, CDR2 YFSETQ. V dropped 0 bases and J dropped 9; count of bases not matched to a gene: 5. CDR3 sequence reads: CASSLGQGSGIQYF. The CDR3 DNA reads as TGCGCCAGCAGCTTGGGACAGGGGAGCGGCATTCAGTACTTC. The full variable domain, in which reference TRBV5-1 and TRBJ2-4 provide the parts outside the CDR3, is KAGVTQTPRYLIKTRGQQVTLSCSPISGHRSVSWYQQTPGQGLQFLFEYFSETQRNKGNFPGRFSGRQFSNSRSEMNVSTLELGDSALYLCASSLGQGSGIQYFGAGTRLSVL.

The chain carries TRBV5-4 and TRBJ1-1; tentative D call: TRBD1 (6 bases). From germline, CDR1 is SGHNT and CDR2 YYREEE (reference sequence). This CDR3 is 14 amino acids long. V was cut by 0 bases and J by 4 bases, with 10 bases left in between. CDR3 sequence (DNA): TGTGCCAGCAGCTTGGCCGGGGGGCGCACTGAAGCTTTCTTT. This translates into CASSLAGGRTEAFF.

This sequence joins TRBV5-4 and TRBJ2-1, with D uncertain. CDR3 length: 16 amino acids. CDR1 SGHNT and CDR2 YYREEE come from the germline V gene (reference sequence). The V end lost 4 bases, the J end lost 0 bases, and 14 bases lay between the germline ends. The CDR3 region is CASSPGSPGSYNEQFF. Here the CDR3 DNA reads TGTGCCAGCAGCCCCGGCAGTCCAGGCTCCTACAATGAGCAGTTCTTC.

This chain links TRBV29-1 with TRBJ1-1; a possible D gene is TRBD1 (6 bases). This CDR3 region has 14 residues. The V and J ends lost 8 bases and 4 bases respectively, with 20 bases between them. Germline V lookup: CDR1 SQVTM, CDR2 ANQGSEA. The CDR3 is CSIALGAAGTEAFF. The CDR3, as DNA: TGCAGCATTGCCCTGGGGGCTGCCGGCACTGAAGCTTTCTTT.

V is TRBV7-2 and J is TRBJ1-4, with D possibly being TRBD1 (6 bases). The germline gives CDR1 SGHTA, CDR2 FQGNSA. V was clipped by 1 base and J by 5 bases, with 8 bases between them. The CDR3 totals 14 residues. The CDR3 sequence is CASSLGDTNEKLFF. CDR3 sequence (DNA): TGTGCCAGCAGCTTAGGGGACACAAATGAAAAACTGTTTTTT.

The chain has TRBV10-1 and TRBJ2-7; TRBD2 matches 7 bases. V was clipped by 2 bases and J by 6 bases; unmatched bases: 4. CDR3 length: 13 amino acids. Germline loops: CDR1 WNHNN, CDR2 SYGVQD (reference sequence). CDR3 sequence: CASSEAGRGEQYF. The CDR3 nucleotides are TGCGCCAGCAGTGAGGCAGGGAGGGGCGAGCAGTACTTC.

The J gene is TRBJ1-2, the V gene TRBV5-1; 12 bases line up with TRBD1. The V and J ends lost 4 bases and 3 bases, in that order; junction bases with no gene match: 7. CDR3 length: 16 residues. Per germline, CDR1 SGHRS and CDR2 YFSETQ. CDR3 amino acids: CASSDGTGGRDYGYTF. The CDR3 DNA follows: TGCGCCAGCAGCGACGGGACAGGGGGCAGGGACTATGGCTACACCTTC.

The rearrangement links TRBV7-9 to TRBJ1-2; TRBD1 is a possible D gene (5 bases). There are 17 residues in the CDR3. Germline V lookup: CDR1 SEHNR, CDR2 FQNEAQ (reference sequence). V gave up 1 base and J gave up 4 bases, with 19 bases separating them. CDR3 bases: TGTGCCAGCAGCTTAGATGTTGGGGGGTCTAATCCCTATGGCTACACCTTC. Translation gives CASSLDVGGSNPYGYTF.

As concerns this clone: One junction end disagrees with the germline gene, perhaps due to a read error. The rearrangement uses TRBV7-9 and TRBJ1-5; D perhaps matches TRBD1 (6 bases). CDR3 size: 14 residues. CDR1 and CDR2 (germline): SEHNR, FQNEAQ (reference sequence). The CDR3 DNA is TGTTCCAGCAGCACGACAGGAGCTGGTCAGCCCCAGCATTTT. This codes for CSSSTTGAGQPQHF. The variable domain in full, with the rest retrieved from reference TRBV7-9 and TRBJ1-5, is DTGVSQNPRHKITKRGQNVTFRCDPISEHNRLYWYRQTLGQGPEFLTYFQNEAQLEKSRLLSDRFSAERPKGSFSTLEIQRTEQGDSAMYLCSSSTTGAGQPQHFGDGTRLSIL.

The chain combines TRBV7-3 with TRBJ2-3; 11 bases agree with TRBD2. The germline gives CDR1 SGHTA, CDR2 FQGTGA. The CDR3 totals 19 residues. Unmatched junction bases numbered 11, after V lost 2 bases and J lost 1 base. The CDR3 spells CASSLYGTSGRAGTDTQYF. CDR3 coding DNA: TGTGCCAGCAGCTTATATGGGACTAGCGGTCGGGCTGGCACAGATACGCAGTATTTT.

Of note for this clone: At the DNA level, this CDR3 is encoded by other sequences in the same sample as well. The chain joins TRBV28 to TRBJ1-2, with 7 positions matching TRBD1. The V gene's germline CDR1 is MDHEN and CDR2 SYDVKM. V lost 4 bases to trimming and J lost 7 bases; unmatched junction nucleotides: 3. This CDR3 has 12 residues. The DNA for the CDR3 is TGTGCCAGCAGTTCCTACAGGGGTGGCTACACCTTC. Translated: CASSSYRGGYTF.

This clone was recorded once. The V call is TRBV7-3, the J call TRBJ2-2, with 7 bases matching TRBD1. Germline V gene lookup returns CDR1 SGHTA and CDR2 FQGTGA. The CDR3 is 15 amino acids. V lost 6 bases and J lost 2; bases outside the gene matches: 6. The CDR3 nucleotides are TGTGCCAGCAGACGGGACAGTGCCAACACCGGGGAGCTGTTTTTT. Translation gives CASRRDSANTGELFF.

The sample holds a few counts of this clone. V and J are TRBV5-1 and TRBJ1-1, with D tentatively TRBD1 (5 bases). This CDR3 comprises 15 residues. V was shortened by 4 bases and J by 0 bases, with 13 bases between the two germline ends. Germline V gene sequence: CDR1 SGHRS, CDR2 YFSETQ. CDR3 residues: CASSDTGVMNTEAFF. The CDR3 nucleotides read TGCGCCAGCAGCGATACAGGAGTGATGAACACTGAAGCTTTCTTT.

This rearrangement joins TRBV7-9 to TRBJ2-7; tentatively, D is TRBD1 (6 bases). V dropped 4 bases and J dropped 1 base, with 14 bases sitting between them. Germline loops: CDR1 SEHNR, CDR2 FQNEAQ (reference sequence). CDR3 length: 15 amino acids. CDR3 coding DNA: TGTGCCAGCAGCTCCTACGTAGGGGGTTCCTACGAGCAGTACTTC. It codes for CASSSYVGGSYEQYF.

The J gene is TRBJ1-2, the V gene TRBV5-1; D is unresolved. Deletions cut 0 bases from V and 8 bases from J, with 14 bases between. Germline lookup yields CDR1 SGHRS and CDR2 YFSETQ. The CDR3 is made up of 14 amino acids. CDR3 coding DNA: TGCGCCAGCAGCTTGGGGCGGCAAGGCTTGGGCTACACCTTC. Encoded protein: CASSLGRQGLGYTF. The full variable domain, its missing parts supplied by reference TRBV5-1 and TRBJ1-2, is KAGVTQTPRYLIKTRGQQVTLSCSPISGHRSVSWYQQTPGQGLQFLFEYFSETQRNKGNFPGRFSGRQFSNSRSEMNVSTLELGDSALYLCASSLGRQGLGYTFGSGTRLTVV.

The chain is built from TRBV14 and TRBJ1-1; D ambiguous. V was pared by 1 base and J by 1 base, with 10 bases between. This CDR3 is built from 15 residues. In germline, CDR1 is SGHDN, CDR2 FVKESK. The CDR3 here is CASSQVRGSNTEAFF. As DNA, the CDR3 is TGTGCCAGCAGCCAAGTTCGGGGTTCGAACACTGAAGCTTTCTTT.